The 23 T cell receptor beta chains reported below all come from one sample, sequenced in a study of tumor-infiltrating lymphocytes in primary liver carcinoma. For blood RNA, unsorted whole blood served as the source, and germline DNA was extracted too. A constant-region primer served to make TCR beta cDNA from 500 to 550 ng total RNA. ARM-PCR, slightly modified, supplied the TCR beta libraries through three nested multiplex PCR rounds. TRBV1-TRBV30 forward primers and a C-beta reverse primer were used in the first two PCR rounds, which each ran for 10 cycles. Each CDR3 protein is one row after TCRdb ran MiXCR on the multiplex PCR reads. Among 310,000 or so distinct CDR3 sequences, 65% were seen once, and the ten largest hold 5% to 6.5%. The sample was peripheral blood. The receptors shown here come from a man in his forties with primary liver carcinoma and hepatitis B virus infection.

This clonotype has only a few counts. The J gene is TRBJ2-1, the V gene TRBV28, with 9 bases identical to TRBD2. The CDR3 is 19 residues long. V lost 2 bases, J lost 12 bases, and 23 bases stayed unmatched. Germline CDR1 and CDR2: MDHEN and SYDVKM. The CDR3 coding sequence is TGTGCCAGCAGTTTAGGAGGGGGCACGAGTAGCGGGAGAGGAGGGGTGCAGTTCTTC. Its translation is CASSLGGGTSSGRGGVQFF.

In regard to this clonotype: The conserved phenylalanine or tryptophan is not found at the CDR3 terminus, so this likely reflects a read error. V gene TRBV6-5 combines with J gene TRBJ1-1, with TRBD1 matching over 8 bases. CDR1 is MNHEY, CDR2 SVGAGI, per germline. The CDR3 is 14 amino acids. V lost 4 bases, J lost 6 bases, and 7 bases stayed unmatched. The CDR3 here is CASSFQGARSEAFL. The DNA for the CDR3 is TGTGCCAGCAGTTTCCAGGGGGCGCGATCTGAAGCTTTCCTT.

With regard to this clonotype: This CDR3 is missing its conserved last phenylalanine or tryptophan, likely due to a read error. The genes are TRBV6-2 or TRBV6-3 and TRBJ1-2; D perhaps matches TRBD1 (6 bases). Per the germline V gene, CDR1 is MNHEY and CDR2 is SVGEGT. V lost 2 bases and J lost 2, with 12 bases in between. CDR3 length: 15 residues. Here the CDR3 reads CASSYGGPRNYGYTI. The CDR3 coding sequence is TGTGCCAGCAGTTACGGGGGCCCCCGGAACTATGGCTACACCATC.

On this clonotype itself: This sequence may be a read error, since a much larger clone differs from it by one base. This sequence joins TRBV5-6 and TRBJ2-7; D gene ambiguous. The CDR3 consists of 12 residues. Germline V CDR1 and CDR2: SGHDT, YYEEEE. In DNA form, the CDR3 reads TGTGGCAGCAGCTTGGTATCTCACGAGCAGTACTTC. This translates into CGSSLVSHEQYF.

To note about this clonotype: The junction does not match germline at one end; this may be a read error. The chain links TRBV29-1 to TRBJ2-5; a weak D match, TRBD2 (5 bases). Germline V gene lookup returns CDR1 SQVTM and CDR2 ANQGSEA. The CDR3 length is 15 residues. The CDR3 DNA sequence: TGCAGCGTTGAATCGGGCAGTTACCAGGAGGAGACCCAATACTTC. This translates into CSVESGSYQEETQYF.

This clonotype appeared a few times. The chain has TRBV30 and TRBJ1-1; unclear D gene. The CDR3 is 13 amino acids. CDR1 is GTSNPN and CDR2 is SVGIG in the germline V gene (reference sequence). V lost 3 bases, J lost 2 bases, and 10 bases lay in between. The CDR3 coding sequence is TGTGCCTGGAGACGAGGTCTTAACACTGAAGCTTTCTTT. This codes for CAWRRGLNTEAFF.

About this clonotype itself: A much larger clone differs by one base, so this may be a read error. The chain uses TRBV29-1 and TRBJ2-7, with TRBD1 matching over 7 bases. The junction had 10 bases not matched to a gene; V was cut back by 6 bases and J by 5 bases. The CDR3 runs to 13 residues. CDR1 is SQVTM and CDR2 is ANQGSEA in the germline V gene. CDR3 residues: CSVSTGEPHEQYF. CDR3 DNA: TGCAGCGTGTCAACAGGGGAACCCCACGAGCAGTACTTC.

The V gene is TRBV7-9, the J gene TRBJ2-7, with 10 bases identical to TRBD2. Germline V gene data show CDR1 as SEHNR and CDR2 as FQNEAQ (reference sequence). The junction had 4 bases not matched to a gene; V was cut back by 1 base and J by 4 bases. The CDR3 consists of 15 residues. The CDR3 here is CASSLVLAGAYEQYF. For the CDR3, the DNA is TGTGCCAGCAGCTTAGTGCTAGCGGGAGCTTACGAGCAGTACTTC.

The chain links TRBV6-5 to TRBJ1-1; D remains unclear. V gave up 2 bases and J gave up 1 base, with 11 bases separating them. CDR1 is MNHEY and CDR2 is SVGAGI in the germline V gene. There are 15 residues in the CDR3. CDR3 coding DNA: TGTGCCAGCAGTTACCTGGAGGACTCGAACACTGAAGCTTTCTTT. It is translated as CASSYLEDSNTEAFF.

The CDR3 sequence is CASSLGPMVTGFTDTQYF. CDR3 nucleotides: TGTGCCAGCAGCTTAGGACCAATGGTCACGGGCTTCACAGATACGCAGTATTTT. The gene calls are TRBV11-2 and TRBJ2-3, with D uncertain. V was trimmed by 1 base and J by 2 bases, leaving 19 bases between them. In germline, CDR1 is SGHAT, CDR2 FQNNGV. The CDR3 is made up of 18 amino acids.

Concerning this clonotype itself: Since a much larger clone is just one base distant, this may be a read error. This chain connects TRBV12-3 or TRBV12-4 to TRBJ2-2, with 9 bases identical to TRBD1. Unmatched junction bases numbered 6, after V lost 4 bases and J lost 6 bases. This CDR3 region has 15 residues. CDR3 DNA sequence: TGTGCCAGCAGTTCACAGGGGGCCAAGGCCGGGGAGCTGTTTTTT. Encoded protein: CASSSQGAKAGELFF.

This clonotype was detected ten times or more. CDR3 sequence: CASRSVGDKNIQYF. CDR3 coding DNA: TGTGCCAGCAGGTCCGTAGGAGACAAAAACATTCAGTACTTC. The chain links TRBV6-1 to TRBJ2-4, with D unresolved. The CDR3 contains 14 residues. V dropped 6 bases and J dropped 3 bases, with 12 bases sitting between them. Germline V gives CDR1 MNHNS, CDR2 SASEGT.

This chain joins TRBV5-1 and TRBJ2-5; D is possibly TRBD1 (6 bases). The CDR3 totals 14 residues. V was pared by 2 bases and J by 5 bases, with 13 bases between. CDR1 and CDR2 (germline): SGHRS, YFSETQ. The DNA of the CDR3 is TGCGCCAGCAGCTTTACAGGGTTTAAGGAGACCCAGTACTTC. It specifies CASSFTGFKETQYF.

Notes on this clonotype: This sequence may be a read error, since a much larger clone differs from it by one base. The chain carries TRBV10-3 and TRBJ1-2; D perhaps matches TRBD1 (6 bases). Germline CDR1 reads ENHRY; CDR2 reads SYGVKD. The length of the CDR3 is 15 residues. The CDR3 nucleotides read TGTGACATCAGTGTGGAACAGACAGGCCACTATGGCTACACCTTC. Amino acids: CDISVEQTGHYGYTF.

As for this clonotype: At one end the junction does not follow the germline gene, possibly because of a read error. The CDR3 spells CVSSRDSAGDGYTF. Here the CDR3 DNA reads TGTGTCAGCAGTCGGGACAGTGCCGGTGACGGCTACACCTTC. The genes are TRBV4-3 and TRBJ1-2, with TRBD1 identical over 7 bases. The CDR3 length is 14 residues. Germline assignment: CDR1 LGHNA and CDR2 YSLEER.

A remark on this clonotype: One end of the junction varies from germline; a read error may be responsible. The chain combines TRBV13 with TRBJ1-2; D gene ambiguous. Germline CDR1 is PRHDT and CDR2 is FYEKMQ (reference sequence). The CDR3 length is 14 residues. The CDR3 DNA follows: TGTGCCAGCAGCTATGGAACCGGCAGAGAAAGCTACGCCTTC. Amino acids: CASSYGTGRESYAF.

As regards this clonotype: A much bigger clone sits one base away, suggesting this may be a read error. Given the absence of the conserved phenylalanine or tryptophan at the CDR3 end, a read error is likely. The chain is built from TRBV4-2 and TRBJ2-1; TRBD2 is a possible D gene (6 bases). Germline values: CDR1 LGHNA, CDR2 YNFKEQ. The V end was cut by 5 bases, the J end by 7 bases, with 12 bases between. The CDR3 has 13 residues. The CDR3 protein is CASSARGGNEQFY. The CDR3 bases are TGTGCCAGCAGCGCGAGAGGAGGGAATGAGCAGTTCTAC.

To note about this clonotype: A junction boundary mismatches the germline segment, possibly from a read error. J is TRBJ2-1 and V is TRBV11-1; 7 bases are shared with TRBD1. The CDR3 is made up of 15 amino acids. Germline-derived CDR1 and CDR2 are SGHAT and FQDESV (reference sequence). CDR3 sequence (DNA): TGTGCCAGCAGCTTAGCAGGGGGCCGACCGGATGAGCAACTCTTC. It translates to CASSLAGGRPDEQLF.

In the case of this clonotype: An end of the junction does not agree with germline; a read error may underlie this. CDR3 in amino acids: CASRPVQTGNAEAFF. The CDR3 DNA is TGTGCCAGCAGACCTGTCCAGACGGGGAACGCTGAAGCTTTCTTT. The chain recombines TRBV5-8 with TRBJ1-1; D unclear. The germline gives CDR1 SGHTS, CDR2 YDEGEE. This CDR3 contains 15 residues.

A few counts support this clonotype. V gene TRBV5-1 combines with J gene TRBJ2-5; TRBD1 matches 10 bases. V lost 0 bases, J lost 4 bases, and 3 bases stayed unmatched. Germline CDR1 is SGHRS and CDR2 is YFSETQ. The CDR3 extends over 15 amino acids. The DNA of the CDR3 is TGCGCCAGCAGCTTGGAAGGACAGGGGGGAGAGACCCAGTACTTC. It yields the protein CASSLEGQGGETQYF.

This clonotype was counted many times. This chain links TRBV5-5 with TRBJ2-3; D not resolved. The germline V gene encodes CDR1 SGHKS and CDR2 YYEKEE (reference sequence). V was cut by 2 bases and J by 3 bases, with 10 bases left in between. The CDR3 runs to 14 residues. This CDR3 reads CASSLRVVTDTQYF. DNA of the CDR3: TGTGCCAGCAGCTTACGGGTTGTAACAGATACGCAGTATTTT.

As concerns this clonotype: With a much larger clone just one base away, this may be a read error. The rearrangement uses TRBV12-3 or TRBV12-4 and TRBJ2-7; TRBD1 might be the D (5 bases). The CDR3 totals 13 residues. CDR3 loop: CARSFRQGDEQYF. The CDR3 DNA follows: TGTGCCAGAAGTTTTCGGCAGGGCGACGAGCAGTACTTC.

The chain carries TRBV10-3 and TRBJ2-5, with D tentatively TRBD2 (5 bases). This CDR3 comprises 14 residues. With 6 bases removed from V and 4 bases from J, the gap between germline ends came to 15 bases. Germline V CDR1 and CDR2: ENHRY, SYGVKD. The CDR3 loop is CAIRDSRETETQYF. CDR3 coding DNA: TGTGCCATCAGGGACTCCCGCGAGACAGAGACCCAGTACTTC.